The source of this TCR beta chain is a study of T cells in Graves' hyperthyroidism and ophthalmopathy. Study conclusions and caveats: Peripheral blood also featured most of the thyroid clonotypes expanded above 0.001.

What was amplified from RNA transcripts were TCR beta CDR3 regions. When the TCR CDR3 underwent first-round RT-PCR, the HTBI primer set was used. TCRdb analysed the multiplex PCR reads with MiXCR anew, one entry per CDR3 protein. Seen here are under 400,000 distinct CDR3 sequences, 16% observed once, and the top ten hold approximately 31%. Trimming took off 2 bases at V and 1 base at J, with 8 bases between the two ends. This CDR3 has 14 residues. Germline V gene data show CDR1 as MNHEY and CDR2 as SMNVEV (reference sequence). This clonotype was observed many times. Its target is unknown. For Graves' hyperthyroidism to be stable, ophthalmopathy could not progress within 18 months.

The sample taken for sequencing was blood. This TCR came from a man in his thirties or forties with Graves' hyperthyroidism. The chain joins TRBV27 to TRBJ1-2; D is ambiguous. CDR3 in amino acids: CASSLGPGNYGYTF. The CDR3 DNA reads as TGTGCCAGCAGTTTAGGGCCTGGTAACTATGGCTACACCTTC.